The text below deals with one TCR beta chain. Antigen specificity is unknown. The libraries were made with immunoSEQ v3. The assay was immunoSEQ multiplex PCR, and TCRdb's table has in-frame clones only and misses some. The sample yields more than 55,000 clones, roughly 66% seen once. Documented time point: pre-treatment sample, taken before nivolumab and TIL therapy. This sample was included in a study of TIL therapy for anti-PD-1-resistant metastatic lung cancer. Background on the study: Tumors carried a median 1.5 non-synonymous mutations per megabase.

General study findings and limits: This highly selected cohort may not generalize to typical lung cancer patients.

Sample: blood, taken at baseline. The sequence derives from a person between 25 and 80 years old with non-small cell lung cancer.

The CDR3 is CASSPLAGAPGGAKNIQYF. The CDR3 DNA follows: TGTGCCAGCTCACCCCTGGCGGGAGCCCCCGGGGGAGCCAAAAACATTCAGTACTTC. V is TRBV18 and J is TRBJ2-4; 7 positions match TRBD2. The V and J ends lost 3 bases and 0 bases, in that order; junction bases with no gene match: 14. The germline V gene has CDR1 KGHSH and CDR2 LQKENI. The CDR3 runs 19 residues.